This TCR beta chain derives from a study of blood T cell repertoires in COVID-19. Sequencing was performed with immunoSEQ multiplex PCR; in TCRdb, only in-frame clones are kept and a portion is missing. The sample consists of roughly 100,000 clones, around 86% of them appearing once. This receptor was taken from a man between 50 and 59 years old with acute or convalescent COVID-19. The sample comprised peripheral blood.

CDR3 residues: CASSSTSPTTQYF. CDR3 sequence (DNA): TGTGCCAGCAGCTCAACCTCCCCGACTACCCAGTACTTC. V usage is TRBV9 and J usage is TRBJ2-5; D remains ambiguous. Germline V gives CDR1 SGDLS, CDR2 YYNGEE. This CDR3 is 13 amino acids long. Trimming pared 4 bases from V and 8 bases from J, leaving 15 bases between.